Following are 19 T cell receptor beta chains from one sample sequenced in a study of blood T cell repertoires in COVID-19. Using immunoSEQ multiplex PCR, the repertoire was profiled, and TCRdb retains in-frame clones only, with some absent. The table shows around 370,000 clones, with more than 75% occurring only once. The sequencing sample was made of PBMCs or T cells enriched from blood (not recorded which). Every receptor here comes from a woman aged 18-29 years who had recovered from COVID-19.

V is TRBV2 and J is TRBJ2-3; D not certain. This CDR3 contains 12 residues. V dropped 8 bases and J dropped 2 bases, with 8 bases sitting between them. The V gene's germline CDR1 is SNHLY and CDR2 FYNNEI. The chain's CDR3 is CASEADTDTQYF. CDR3 bases: TGTGCCAGCGAAGCTGACACAGATACGCAGTATTTT.

The chain joins TRBV10-3 to TRBJ2-7; D uncertain. This CDR3 is 13 amino acids long. The ends were cut back, 2 bases at V and 0 bases at J, with 5 bases in the middle. Germline V gives CDR1 ENHRY, CDR2 SYGVKD. DNA of the CDR3: TGTGCCATCAGTGAGACGGTCTCCTACGAGCAGTACTTC. Translating it yields CAISETVSYEQYF.

This clone was seen a few times. V gene TRBV5-3 combines with J gene TRBJ1-5; 9 bases match TRBD1. TRBV5-3 is an open reading frame whose function is uncertain. With 4 bases clipped from V and 9 bases from J, the junction kept 14 bases outside the gene matches. The CDR3 sequence is 16 residues long. The CDR3 reads CARSPDRDRDFWPQHF. The CDR3 DNA reads TGTGCCAGAAGCCCCGACCGGGACAGGGACTTTTGGCCCCAGCATTTT.

CDR3 sequence (DNA): TGCGCCAGCAGCCAGCCGGGACTTGAAGGTACTGAAGCTTTCTTT. Amino acid sequence: CASSQPGLEGTEAFF. The chain carries TRBV4-1 and TRBJ1-1, with D possibly matching TRBD1 (5 bases). The CDR3 is 15 residues long. Germline V gene lookup returns CDR1 MGHRA and CDR2 YSYEKL. V was pared by 3 bases and J by 5 bases, with 16 bases between.

The genes are TRBV4-1 and TRBJ1-1; D unclear. Germline V gives CDR1 MGHRA, CDR2 YSYEKL. CDR3 length: 14 residues. Trimming pared 0 bases from V and 1 base from J, leaving 6 bases between. As DNA, the CDR3 is TGCGCCAGCAGCCAAGATGACACGAACACTGAAGCTTTCTTT. Its protein product is CASSQDDTNTEAFF.

This chain links TRBV9 with TRBJ1-4, with 8 bases fitting TRBD1. V shed 4 bases, J shed 8 bases, and the junction held 10 bases outside the gene matches. Germline V gives CDR1 SGDLS, CDR2 YYNGEE. The CDR3 runs to 15 residues. CDR3 nucleotide sequence: TGTGCCAGCAGCTCCCGGACAGGGCGAGGCGAAAAACTGTTTTTT. Translated, it gives CASSSRTGRGEKLFF.

This chain connects TRBV4-1 to TRBJ2-1, with a tentative D call TRBD1 (6 bases). With 4 bases removed from V and 12 bases from J, the gap between germline ends came to 25 bases. Germline V gene data show CDR1 as MGHRA and CDR2 as YSYEKL. The CDR3 is made up of 16 amino acids. DNA for the CDR3: TGCGCCAGCAGCCGTCGGATCCGGGACATAGGCCAAGGGCAGTTCTTC. It codes for CASSRRIRDIGQGQFF.

This rearrangement joins TRBV5-1 to TRBJ2-7; 9 bases line up with TRBD1. J was trimmed by 6 bases and V by 2 bases; bases with no gene match: 9. From germline, CDR1 is SGHRS and CDR2 YFSETQ. This CDR3 region has 15 residues. The DNA of the CDR3 is TGCGCCAGCAGCTTCACCGGGACAGGGATAAGCGAGCAGTACTTC. It translates to CASSFTGTGISEQYF.

The V call is TRBV4-3, the J call TRBJ1-1; TRBD1 matches at 8 bases. Germline CDR1 LGHNA, CDR2 YSLEER. The V segment lost 3 bases and the J segment 1 base; nucleotides outside the gene matches: 19. The CDR3 has 20 residues. DNA of the CDR3: TGCGCCAGCAGCCAGGGAAACTGGACAGGGAGGCTGGGGCGGAACACTGAAGCTTTCTTT. Residues: CASSQGNWTGRLGRNTEAFF.

The V gene is TRBV3-1 (or the pseudogene TRBV3-2), the J gene TRBJ2-1; TRBD2 is a possible D gene (6 bases). V dropped 1 base and J dropped 8 bases, with 9 bases sitting between them. The V gene's germline CDR1 is LGHDT and CDR2 YNNKEL (reference sequence). The CDR3 is made up of 13 amino acids. The CDR3 DNA follows: TGTGCCAGCAGCCAAGCACTAGCCTATGAGCAGTTCTTC. Translation: CASSQALAYEQFF.

The chain couples TRBV29-1 to TRBJ1-1; D may be TRBD1 (6 bases). This CDR3 has 14 amino acids. Germline V CDR1 and CDR2: SQVTM, ANQGSEA. Trimming took 6 bases from V and 4 from J, leaving 18 bases between them. CDR3 in DNA: TGCAGCGTCCAGGTATTACAGGGATCCACTGAAGCTTTCTTT. This codes for CSVQVLQGSTEAFF.

This chain joins TRBV27 and TRBJ2-4; tentative D call: TRBD2 (5 bases). V lost 8 bases to trimming and J lost 6 bases, with 11 bases between them. CDR1 and CDR2 from the germline V gene are MNHEY and SMNVEV (reference sequence). This CDR3 is 12 amino acids long. CDR3 coding DNA: TGTGCCAGCGGGGAGAATTTAAACATTCAGTACTTC. Protein sequence: CASGENLNIQYF.

CDR3 residues: CASSDLQTNTEAFF. Here the CDR3 DNA reads TGTGCCAGCAGTGACTTACAGACAAACACTGAAGCTTTCTTT. The chain has TRBV25-1 and TRBJ1-1; D not certain. This CDR3 contains 14 residues. CDR1 MGHDK and CDR2 SYGVNS come from the germline V gene. Trimming cost V 3 bases and J 2 bases, with 10 bases left between them. Variable domain in full (rest from reference TRBV25-1 and TRBJ1-1): EADIYQTPRYLVIGTGKKITLECSQTMGHDKMYWYQQDPGMELHLIHYSYGVNSTEKGDLSSESTVSRIRTEHFPLTLESARPSHTSQYLCASSDLQTNTEAFFGQGTRLTVV.

The J gene is TRBJ1-1, the V gene TRBV10-3, with D maybe TRBD1 (5 bases). This CDR3 comprises 12 residues. Trimming took off 5 bases at V and 4 bases at J, with 8 bases between the two ends. Germline-derived CDR1 and CDR2 are ENHRY and SYGVKD. The CDR3 nucleotides read TGTGCCATCAGTTTGGGGGGCACTGAAGCTTTCTTT. Its translation: CAISLGGTEAFF.

The chain joins TRBV7-3 to TRBJ1-1; maybe TRBD1 (5 bases). This CDR3 contains 15 residues. Germline V gives CDR1 SGHTA, CDR2 FQGTGA. V was shortened by 2 bases and J by 3 bases, with 13 bases between the two germline ends. The CDR3 DNA reads TGTGCCAGCAGCTTATCTGGAGGGGTGTACACTGAAGCTTTCTTT. Translating it yields CASSLSGGVYTEAFF. The full variable domain, rest sourced from reference TRBV7-3 and TRBJ1-1, is GAGVSQTPSNKVTEKGKYVELRCDPISGHTALYWYRQSLGQGPEFLIYFQGTGAADDSGLPNDRFFAVRPEGSVSTLKIQRTERGDSAVYLCASSLSGGVYTEAFFGQGTRLTVV.

The chain is built from TRBV27 and TRBJ1-4; D is unclear. Germline CDR1 is MNHEY and CDR2 is SMNVEV (reference sequence). The CDR3 is 13 amino acids. V lost 6 bases and J 5 bases, leaving 10 bases between the germline ends. In DNA, the CDR3 is TGTGCCAGCAGGAACAGACTAAATGAAAAACTGTTTTTT. It codes for CASRNRLNEKLFF.

The rearrangement links TRBV5-4 to TRBJ1-1; 12 bases align to TRBD1. Germline values: CDR1 SGHNT, CDR2 YYREEE (reference sequence). The ends lost 4 bases at V and 4 bases at J; junction bases unmatched: 8. This CDR3 is 16 amino acids long. In DNA, the CDR3 is TGTGCCAGCAGCCCGGGGACAGGGGGCAGGAGCACTGAAGCTTTCTTT. Translated, it gives CASSPGTGGRSTEAFF.

The gene calls are TRBV18 and TRBJ2-5; the D gene is possibly TRBD2 (6 bases). This CDR3 has 18 amino acids. Deletions cut 5 bases from V and 0 bases from J, with 22 bases between. Germline assignment: CDR1 KGHSH and CDR2 LQKENI. CDR3 in DNA: TGTGCCAGCTCAGCGGGGTGGCGGACTCCCCTGTACCAAGAGACCCAGTACTTC. It specifies CASSAGWRTPLYQETQYF.

The chain employs TRBV20-1 and TRBJ2-7; the D gene is possibly TRBD2 (5 bases). Deletions cut 3 bases from V and 2 bases from J, with 14 bases between. Germline V lookup: CDR1 DFQATT, CDR2 SNEGSKA (reference sequence). The CDR3 is made up of 14 amino acids. In nucleotides, the CDR3 is TGCAGTGCTAGTGTGCAAGCGGCCCCCTACGAGCAGTACTTC. Amino acids: CSASVQAAPYEQYF.